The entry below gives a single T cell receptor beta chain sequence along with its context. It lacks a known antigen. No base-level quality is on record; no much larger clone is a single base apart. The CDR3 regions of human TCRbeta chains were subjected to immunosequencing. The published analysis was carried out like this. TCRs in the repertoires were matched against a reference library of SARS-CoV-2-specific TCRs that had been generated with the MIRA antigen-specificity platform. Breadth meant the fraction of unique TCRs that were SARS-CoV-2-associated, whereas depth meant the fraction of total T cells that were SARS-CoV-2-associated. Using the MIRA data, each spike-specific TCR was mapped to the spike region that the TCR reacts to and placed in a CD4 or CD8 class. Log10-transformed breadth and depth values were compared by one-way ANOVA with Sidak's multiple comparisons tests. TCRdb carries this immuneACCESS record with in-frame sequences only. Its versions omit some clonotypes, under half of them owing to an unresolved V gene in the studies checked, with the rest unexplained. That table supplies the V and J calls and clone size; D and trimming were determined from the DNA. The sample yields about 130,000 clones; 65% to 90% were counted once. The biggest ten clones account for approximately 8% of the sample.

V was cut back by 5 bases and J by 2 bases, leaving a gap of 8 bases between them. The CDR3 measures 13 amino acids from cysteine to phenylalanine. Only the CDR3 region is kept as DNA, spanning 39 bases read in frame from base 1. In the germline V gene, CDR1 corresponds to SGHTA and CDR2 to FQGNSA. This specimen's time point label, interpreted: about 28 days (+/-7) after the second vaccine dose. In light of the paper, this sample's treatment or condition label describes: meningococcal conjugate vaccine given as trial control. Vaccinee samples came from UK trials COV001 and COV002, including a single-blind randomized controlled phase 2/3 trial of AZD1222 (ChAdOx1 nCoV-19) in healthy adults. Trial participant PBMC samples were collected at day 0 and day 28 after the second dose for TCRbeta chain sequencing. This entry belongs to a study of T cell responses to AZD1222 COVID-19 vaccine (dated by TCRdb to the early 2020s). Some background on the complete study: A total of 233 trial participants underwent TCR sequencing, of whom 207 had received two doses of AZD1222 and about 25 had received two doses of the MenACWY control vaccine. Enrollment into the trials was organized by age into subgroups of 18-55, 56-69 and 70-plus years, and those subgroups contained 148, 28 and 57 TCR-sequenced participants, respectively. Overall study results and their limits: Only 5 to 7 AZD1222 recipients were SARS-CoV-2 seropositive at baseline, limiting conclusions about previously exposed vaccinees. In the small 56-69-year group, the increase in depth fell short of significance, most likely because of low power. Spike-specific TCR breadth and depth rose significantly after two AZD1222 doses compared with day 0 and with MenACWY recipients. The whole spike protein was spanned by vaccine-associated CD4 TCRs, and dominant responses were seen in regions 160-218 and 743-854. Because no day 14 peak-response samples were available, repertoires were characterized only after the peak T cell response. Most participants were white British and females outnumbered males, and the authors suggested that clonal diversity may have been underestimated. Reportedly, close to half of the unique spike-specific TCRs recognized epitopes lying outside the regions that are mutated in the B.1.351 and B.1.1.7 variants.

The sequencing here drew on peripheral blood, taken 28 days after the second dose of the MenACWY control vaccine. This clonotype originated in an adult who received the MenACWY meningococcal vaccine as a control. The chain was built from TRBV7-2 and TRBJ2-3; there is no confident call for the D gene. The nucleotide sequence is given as TGTGCCAGCAGCACGTGGGACACAGATACGCAGTATTTT. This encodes CASSTWDTDTQYF. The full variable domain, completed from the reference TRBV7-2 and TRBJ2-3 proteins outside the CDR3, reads GAGVSQSPSNKVTEKGKDVELRCDPISGHTALYWYRQSLGQGLEFLIYFQGNSAPDKSGLPSDRFSAERTGGSVSTLTIQRTQQEDSAVYLCASSTWDTDTQYFGPGTRLTVL.